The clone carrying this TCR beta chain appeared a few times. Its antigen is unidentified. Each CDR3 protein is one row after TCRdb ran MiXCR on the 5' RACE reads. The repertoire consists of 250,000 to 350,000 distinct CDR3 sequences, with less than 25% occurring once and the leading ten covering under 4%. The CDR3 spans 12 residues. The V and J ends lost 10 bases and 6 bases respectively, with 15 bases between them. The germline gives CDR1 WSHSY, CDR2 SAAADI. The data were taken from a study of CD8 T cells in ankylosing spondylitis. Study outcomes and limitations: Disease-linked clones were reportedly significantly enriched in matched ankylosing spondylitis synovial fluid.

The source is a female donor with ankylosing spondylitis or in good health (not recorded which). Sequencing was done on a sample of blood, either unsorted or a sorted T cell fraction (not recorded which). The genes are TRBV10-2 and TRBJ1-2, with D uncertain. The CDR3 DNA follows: TGCGCCACGAAGACATTGAACGATGGCTACACCTTC. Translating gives CATKTLNDGYTF.